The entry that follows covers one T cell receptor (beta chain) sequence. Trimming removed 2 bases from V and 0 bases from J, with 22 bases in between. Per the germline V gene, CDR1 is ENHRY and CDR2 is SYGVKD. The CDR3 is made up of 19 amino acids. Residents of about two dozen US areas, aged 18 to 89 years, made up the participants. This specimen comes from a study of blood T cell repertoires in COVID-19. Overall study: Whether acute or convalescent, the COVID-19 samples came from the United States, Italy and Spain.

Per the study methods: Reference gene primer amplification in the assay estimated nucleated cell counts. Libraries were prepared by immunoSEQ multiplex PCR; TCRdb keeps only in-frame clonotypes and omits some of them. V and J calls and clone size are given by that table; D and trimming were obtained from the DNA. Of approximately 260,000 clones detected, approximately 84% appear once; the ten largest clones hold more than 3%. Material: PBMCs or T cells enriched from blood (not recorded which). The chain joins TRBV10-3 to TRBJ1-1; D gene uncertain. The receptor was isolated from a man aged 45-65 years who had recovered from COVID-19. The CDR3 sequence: CAISERPREVGFLNTEAFF. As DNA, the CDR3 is TGTGCCATCAGTGAGAGACCGAGGGAGGTGGGGTTTTTGAACACTGAAGCTTTCTTT.